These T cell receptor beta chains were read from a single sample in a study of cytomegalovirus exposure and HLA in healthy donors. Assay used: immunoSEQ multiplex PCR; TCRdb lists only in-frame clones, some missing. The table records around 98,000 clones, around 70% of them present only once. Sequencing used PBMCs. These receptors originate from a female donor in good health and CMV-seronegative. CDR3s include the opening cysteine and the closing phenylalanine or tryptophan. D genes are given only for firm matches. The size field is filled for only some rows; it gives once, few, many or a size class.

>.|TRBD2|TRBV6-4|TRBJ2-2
TGTGCCAGCAGTGACTCGTCGGGAGGTACTGGGGAGCTGTTTTTT
CASSDSSGGTGELFF
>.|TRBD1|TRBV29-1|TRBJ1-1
TGCAGCGTTGATTGGGGCAGGGGGTCCAACACTGAAGCTTTCTTT
CSVDWGRGSNTEAFF
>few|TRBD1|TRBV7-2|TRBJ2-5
TGTGCCAGCAGCACGGGACAGGGAGAGACCCAGTACTTC
CASSTGQGETQYF
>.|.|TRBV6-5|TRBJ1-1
TGTGCCAGCAGTTACGTGCAGGGGACTGAAGCTTTCTTT
CASSYVQGTEAFF
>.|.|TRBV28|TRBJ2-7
TGTGCCAGCAGTTTGCCGGTCCACGAGCAGTACTTC
CASSLPVHEQYF
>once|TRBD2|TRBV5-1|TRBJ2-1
TGCGCCAGCAGCTTAGGATGGTTAGCGGGCTCCTACAATGAGCAGTTCTTC
CASSLGWLAGSYNEQFF
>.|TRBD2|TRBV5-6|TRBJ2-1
TGTGCCAGCGCTCCGGGGGGGTCCCGCGGTGAGCAGTTCTTC
CASAPGGSRGEQFF
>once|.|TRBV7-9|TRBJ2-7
TGTGCCAGCAGCCTCGGGAGAAGCTCCTACGAGCAGTACTTC
CASSLGRSSYEQYF
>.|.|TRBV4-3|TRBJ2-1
TGCGCCAGCAGCCAAAAGGATAGGGGGACCCAGCAGTTCTTC
CASSQKDRGTQQFF
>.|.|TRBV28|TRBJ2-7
TGTGCCAGCAGCCGCGCATGGGGGGAACACTCCTACGAGCAGTACTTC
CASSRAWGEHSYEQYF
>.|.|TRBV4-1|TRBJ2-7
TGCGCCAGCAGCCAGTCGCCACTCTACGAGCAGTACTTC
CASSQSPLYEQYF
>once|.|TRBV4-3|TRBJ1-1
TGCGCCAGCAGCCAAGCCTCGATGGGGCAGGGGAACACTGAAGCTTTCTTT
CASSQASMGQGNTEAFF
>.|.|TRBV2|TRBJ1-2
TGTGCCAGCAGCACCGGGACTCAAAGCGGCTACACCTTC
CASSTGTQSGYTF
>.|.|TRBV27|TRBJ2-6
TGTGCCAGCAGTTTATCGGGAAGGGGCCCGACCAACGTCCTGACTTTC
CASSLSGRGPTNVLTF
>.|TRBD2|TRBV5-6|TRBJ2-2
TGTGCCAGCAGCGGCGCCGGGACTAGTTTCCCCGGGGAGCTGTTTTTT
CASSGAGTSFPGELFF
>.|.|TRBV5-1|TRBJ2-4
TGCGCCAGCAGCTTGGCCGACTTGCGGGGGCGGATGAGTAAAAACATTCAGTACTTC
CASSLADLRGRMSKNIQYF
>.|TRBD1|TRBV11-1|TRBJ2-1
TGTGCCAGCAGCTCGAGGGACAGGGCGGGCAATGAGCAGTTCTTC
CASSSRDRAGNEQFF
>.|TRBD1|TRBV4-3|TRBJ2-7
TGCGCCAGCAGCCCCCTACCGGGACAGAGCTCCTACGAGCAGTACTTC
CASSPLPGQSSYEQYF
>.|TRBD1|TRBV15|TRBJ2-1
TGTGCCACCAGCAGGGGGGATTCAAGGGGGCTTGGAGGCAATGAGCAGTTCTTC
CATSRGDSRGLGGNEQFF
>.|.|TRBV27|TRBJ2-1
TGTGCCAGCAGTACCCCCCGCCAGGGGCTCTGGAATGAGCAGTTCTTC
CASSTPRQGLWNEQFF
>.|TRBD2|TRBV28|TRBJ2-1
TGTGCCAGCAGTTCAGGACTAGCCCTCAATGAGCAGTTCTTC
CASSSGLALNEQFF
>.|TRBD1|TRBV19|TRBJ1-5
TGTGCCAGTAGTCCCAGGACAGGGAGGATGGATCAGCCCCAGCATTTT
CASSPRTGRMDQPQHF
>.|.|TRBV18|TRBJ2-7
TGTGCCAGCTCACCACCAGCGGCAGGGGCGCACGAGCAGTACTTC
CASSPPAAGAHEQYF
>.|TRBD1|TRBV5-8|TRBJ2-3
TGTGCCAGCAGCTATGTGGACAGGGGAACTAATACGCAGTATTTT
CASSYVDRGTNTQYF
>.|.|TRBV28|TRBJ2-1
TGTGCCAGCAGTTTTGCGGTGGGGGCCACATCCAACAATGAGCAGTTCTTC
CASSFAVGATSNNEQFF
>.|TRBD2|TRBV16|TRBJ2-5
TGTGCCAGCAGCCAATTCCTAGCGGCAGACCAAGAGACCCAGTACTTC
CASSQFLAADQETQYF
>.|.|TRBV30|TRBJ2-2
TGTGCCTGGGCCCCGACTAGGAACACCGGGGAGCTGTTTTTT
CAWAPTRNTGELFF
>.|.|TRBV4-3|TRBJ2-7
TGCGCCAGCAGCCAAGATACAGGAAGTTACGAGCAGTACTTC
CASSQDTGSYEQYF
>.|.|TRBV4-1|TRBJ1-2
TGCGCCAGCAGCCAAGATCTACCCGACTATGGCTACACCTTC
CASSQDLPDYGYTF
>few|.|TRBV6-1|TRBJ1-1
TGTGCCAGTATCGGGAAGGGAGTGAACACTGAAGCTTTCTTT
CASIGKGVNTEAFF
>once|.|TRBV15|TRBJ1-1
TGTGCCACCAGCAGAGAGGGAGGGAACACTGAAGCTTTCTTT
CATSREGGNTEAFF
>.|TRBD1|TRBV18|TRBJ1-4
TGTGCCAGCTCACCAGTCCGGAGTCCGACAGGGAATGAAAAACTGTTTTTT
CASSPVRSPTGNEKLFF